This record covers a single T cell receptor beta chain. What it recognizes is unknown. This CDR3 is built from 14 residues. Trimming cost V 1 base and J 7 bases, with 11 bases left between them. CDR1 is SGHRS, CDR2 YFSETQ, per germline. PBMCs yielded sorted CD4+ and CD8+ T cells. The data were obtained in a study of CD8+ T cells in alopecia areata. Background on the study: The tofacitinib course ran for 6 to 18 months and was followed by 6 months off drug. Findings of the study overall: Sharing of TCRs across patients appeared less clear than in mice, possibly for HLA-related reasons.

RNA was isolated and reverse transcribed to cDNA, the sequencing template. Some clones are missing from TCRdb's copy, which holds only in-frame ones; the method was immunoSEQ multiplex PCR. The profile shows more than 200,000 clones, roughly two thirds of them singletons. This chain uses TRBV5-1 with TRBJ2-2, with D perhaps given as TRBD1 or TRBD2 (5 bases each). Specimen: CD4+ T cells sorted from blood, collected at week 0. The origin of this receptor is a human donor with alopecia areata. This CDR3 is CASSLRGWSGELFF. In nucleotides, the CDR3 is TGCGCCAGCAGCTTGCGGGGCTGGAGCGGGGAGCTGTTTTTT.